One and the same sample provided the 2 T cell receptor beta chains below, sequenced in a study of blood T cell repertoires in COVID-19. The table came from immunoSEQ multiplex PCR; TCRdb's copy has only in-frame clones and leaves some out. The table includes some 180,000 clones, over 70% detected once. What was sequenced was PBMCs or T cells enriched from blood (not recorded which). The source of these receptors is a man in his 60s who had been exposed to COVID-19.

This clone was detected once. The chain employs TRBV7-3 and TRBJ1-2, with no clear D. Germline V lookup: CDR1 SGHTA, CDR2 FQGTGA. Trimming took 0 bases from V and 4 from J, leaving 12 bases between them. The CDR3 totals 15 residues. The DNA of the CDR3 is TGTGCCAGCAGCTTAACGTCCGGGTTAGGCTATGGCTACACCTTC. It encodes CASSLTSGLGYGYTF.

In its sample, this clone was seen once. This rearrangement joins TRBV4-1 to TRBJ2-2, with TRBD1 as a possible D gene (6 bases). The V end lost 4 bases, the J end lost 0 bases, and 18 bases lay between the germline ends. This CDR3 has 18 residues. Germline V gene lookup returns CDR1 MGHRA and CDR2 YSYEKL. The CDR3 reads CASSLQAGTRANTGELFF. The CDR3 region has the DNA TGCGCCAGCAGCCTCCAGGCCGGGACACGCGCGAACACCGGGGAGCTGTTTTTT.